These 21 T cell receptor beta chains were sequenced from one sample in a study of blood T cell repertoires in COVID-19. The repertoire was sequenced with immunoSEQ multiplex PCR; TCRdb's copy has only in-frame clones and lacks some. The sample lists fewer than 350,000 clones, approximately 91% seen once, with 9% to 9.5% in the top ten. The material sequenced was peripheral blood. These receptors originate from a man younger than 35 with active or convalescent COVID-19.

The J gene is TRBJ2-5, the V gene TRBV6-9; 9 bases are shared with TRBD2. The V gene's germline CDR1 is MNHGY and CDR2 SVAAGI. The trim removed 0 bases at V and 6 bases at J, leaving 8 bases unmatched. The CDR3 loop spans 16 amino acids. CDR3 in amino acids: CASSYSFAGGPKTQYF. The CDR3, as DNA: TGTGCCAGCAGTTATTCGTTTGCGGGGGGGCCGAAGACCCAGTACTTC.

The chain links TRBV6-6 to TRBJ2-5; 10 bases match TRBD1. J was trimmed by 2 bases and V by 2 bases; bases with no gene match: 5. The germline gives CDR1 MNHNY, CDR2 SVGAGI (reference sequence). The CDR3 extends over 16 amino acids. CDR3: CASSYPGTGDQETQYF. The CDR3 DNA reads as TGTGCCAGCAGTTACCCCGGGACAGGGGATCAAGAGACCCAGTACTTC.

The CDR3 region has the DNA TGTGCCATCAGTGAAAGCGGGGGGGCGAACACCGGGGAGCTGTTTTTT. Translated, it gives CAISESGGANTGELFF. The V call is TRBV10-3, the J call TRBJ2-2, with 10 nucleotides matching TRBD2. With 3 bases clipped from V and 0 bases from J, the junction kept 1 base outside the gene matches. The CDR3 covers 16 residues. Per germline, CDR1 ENHRY and CDR2 SYGVKD.

The chain recombines TRBV19 with TRBJ2-7, with a possible D match to TRBD1 (6 bases). Deletions cut 3 bases from V and 1 base from J, with 10 bases between. Germline CDR1 is LNHDA and CDR2 is SQIVND (reference sequence). CDR3 length equals 14 residues. In nucleotides, the CDR3 is TGTGCCAGTAGTATTGCCAGGGGTTCCTACGAGCAGTACTTC. This gives the protein CASSIARGSYEQYF. The variable domain in full, completed from reference TRBV19 and TRBJ2-7, reads DGGITQSPKYLFRKEGQNVTLSCEQNLNHDAMYWYRQDPGQGLRLIYYSQIVNDFQKGDIAEGYSVSREKKESFPLTVTSAQKNPTAFYLCASSIARGSYEQYFGPGTRLTVT.

The J gene is TRBJ1-1, the V gene TRBV3-1 (or the pseudogene TRBV3-2); no reliable D call. Germline V gene data show CDR1 as LGHDT and CDR2 as YNNKEL (reference sequence). The CDR3 contains 13 residues. The germline V and J ends were trimmed by 1 base and 3 bases, with 6 bases remaining between them. The CDR3 spells CASSQGPDTEAFF. The CDR3 bases are TGTGCCAGCAGCCAAGGTCCCGACACTGAAGCTTTCTTT.

In this sample, this clone turned up a few times. The chain joins TRBV19 to TRBJ2-2; 10 positions match TRBD1. Trimming took 4 bases from V and 4 from J; bases not matched to a gene: 6. Germline V gene lookup returns CDR1 LNHDA and CDR2 SQIVND (reference sequence). The CDR3 is 16 amino acids. Written as DNA, the CDR3 is TGTGCCAGTAGTACCTCCGGGACAGGGGCCACCGGGGAGCTGTTTTTT. Residues: CASSTSGTGATGELFF.

This chain links TRBV7-9 with TRBJ2-5; D call uncertain. The V end was cut by 3 bases, the J end by 3 bases, with 11 bases between. The CDR3 spans 14 residues. Germline V gene lookup returns CDR1 SEHNR and CDR2 FQNEAQ (reference sequence). The CDR3 DNA is TGTGCCAGCAGCTTTTTAAAGGCGGAAGAGACCCAGTACTTC. It specifies CASSFLKAEETQYF.

The J gene is TRBJ2-5, the V gene TRBV14, with TRBD1 matching 8 bases. The junction had 8 bases not matched to a gene; V was cut back by 3 bases and J by 5 bases. Germline CDR1 is SGHDN and CDR2 is FVKESK. CDR3 length equals 15 residues. In nucleotides, the CDR3 is TGTGCCAGCAGCCACCTTACAGGGGGTTGGGAGACCCAGTACTTC. Encoded protein: CASSHLTGGWETQYF.

This clone was recorded once. The rearrangement uses TRBV27 and TRBJ1-1; D is undetermined. The CDR3 has 10 amino acids. Germline CDR1 reads MNHEY; CDR2 reads SMNVEV (reference sequence). V lost 7 bases to trimming and J lost 5 bases, with 5 bases between them. CDR3 bases: TGTGCCAGCAAGAGGACTGAAGCTTTCTTT. It yields the protein CASKRTEAFF.

CDR3 coding DNA: TGTGCCAGTAGTACGCCGGGACAGGCAGTGGAGCAGTACTTC. As protein: CASSTPGQAVEQYF. V gene TRBV19 combines with J gene TRBJ2-7; 8 nucleotides line up with TRBD1. Germline trimming cut 4 bases from V and 7 bases from J; bases unmatched to any gene: 9. Germline CDR1 LNHDA, CDR2 SQIVND (reference sequence). The CDR3 sequence is 14 residues long. Combining the CDR3 with reference TRBV19 and TRBJ2-7 gives the whole variable domain DGGITQSPKYLFRKEGQNVTLSCEQNLNHDAMYWYRQDPGQGLRLIYYSQIVNDFQKGDIAEGYSVSREKKESFPLTVTSAQKNPTAFYLCASSTPGQAVEQYFGPGTRLTVT.

This chain joins TRBV5-1 and TRBJ1-4; 10 nucleotides agree with TRBD1. Germline loops: CDR1 SGHRS, CDR2 YFSETQ. The ends lost 4 bases at V and 6 bases at J; junction bases unmatched: 6. The CDR3 extends over 15 amino acids. CDR3 amino acids: CASSPDGQGDEKLFF. CDR3 bases: TGCGCCAGCAGCCCTGATGGACAGGGGGATGAAAAACTGTTTTTT. The full variable domain, completed using reference TRBV5-1 and TRBJ1-4, is KAGVTQTPRYLIKTRGQQVTLSCSPISGHRSVSWYQQTPGQGLQFLFEYFSETQRNKGNFPGRFSGRQFSNSRSEMNVSTLELGDSALYLCASSPDGQGDEKLFFGSGTQLSVL.

This chain links TRBV27 with TRBJ2-1; no firm D call. Trimming took off 3 bases at V and 3 bases at J, with 6 bases between the two ends. Germline-derived CDR1 and CDR2 are MNHEY and SMNVEV (reference sequence). The CDR3 covers 13 residues. CDR3 nucleotide sequence: TGTGCCAGCAGTTTCCGTTACTACAATGAGCAGTTCTTC. The encoded protein is CASSFRYYNEQFF.

The J gene is TRBJ2-1, the V gene TRBV14; maybe TRBD2 (7 bases). CDR3 length: 15 residues. Germline CDR1 is SGHDN and CDR2 is FVKESK. The V end was cut by 9 bases, the J end by 6 bases, with 21 bases between. The DNA for the CDR3 is TGTGCCAGTATGGGGGGGGCGGAGGTAGGCAATGAGCAGTTCTTC. Translating it yields CASMGGAEVGNEQFF. Full variable domain (remainder filled in from reference TRBV14 and TRBJ2-1): EAGVTQFPSHSVIEKGQTVTLRCDPISGHDNLYWYRRVMGKEIKFLLHFVKESKQDESGMPNNRFLAERTGGTYSTLKVQPAELEDSGVYFCASMGGAEVGNEQFFGPGTRLTVL.

The CDR3 loop is CASSVATGQGVSYNSPLHF. In DNA form, the CDR3 reads TGTGCCAGCAGCGTAGCTACAGGACAGGGTGTCTCCTATAATTCACCCCTCCACTTT. The chain uses TRBV9 and TRBJ1-6; 8 bases are shared with TRBD1. Germline loops: CDR1 SGDLS, CDR2 YYNGEE. The J segment lost 0 bases and the V segment lost 0 bases, leaving 8 bases of the junction unmatched. The CDR3 is 19 residues long.

V is TRBV25-1 and J is TRBJ1-2, with D maybe TRBD1 (5 bases). The CDR3 runs to 13 residues. CDR1 is MGHDK and CDR2 is SYGVNS in the germline V gene. V was pared by 9 bases and J by 4 bases, with 15 bases between. The CDR3 reads CASSPGGIYGYTF. In DNA, the CDR3 is TGTGCCAGTAGCCCGGGGGGGATCTATGGCTACACCTTC.

This clone was counted once. The chain is built from TRBV7-3 and TRBJ2-7; 9 nucleotides align to TRBD2. Germline V gene sequence: CDR1 SGHTA, CDR2 FQGTGA. V shed 0 bases, J shed 7 bases, and the junction held 4 bases outside the gene matches. The CDR3 spans 14 residues. The CDR3 nucleotides are TGTGCCAGCAGCTTAACTAGCGGGGGTGATGAGCAGTACTTC. It yields the protein CASSLTSGGDEQYF.

V and J are TRBV2 and TRBJ2-2; no clear D. Germline V lookup: CDR1 SNHLY, CDR2 FYNNEI. Trimming took off 7 bases at V and 1 base at J, with 7 bases between the two ends. CDR3 length: 13 residues. The chain's CDR3 is CASIPRNTGELFF. As DNA, the CDR3 is TGTGCCAGCATTCCCAGGAACACCGGGGAGCTGTTTTTT.

This clone was picked up one time. J is TRBJ2-1 and V is TRBV7-2, with TRBD1 matching over 8 bases. CDR1 and CDR2 from the germline V gene are SGHTA and FQGNSA. Unmatched junction bases numbered 8, after V lost 4 bases and J lost 12 bases. This CDR3 has 13 residues. CDR3 sequence reads: CASSSTGVVVQFF. The CDR3 DNA follows: TGTGCCAGCAGCTCGACAGGGGTAGTGGTGCAGTTCTTC.

The chain joins TRBV19 to TRBJ1-5; D is uncertain. Trimming left V 3 bases short and J 6 bases short, with 15 bases between. Germline V CDR1 and CDR2: LNHDA, SQIVND (reference sequence). There are 15 residues in the CDR3. The CDR3 protein is CASSMRVEGIQPQHF. For the CDR3, the DNA is TGTGCCAGTAGTATGAGGGTAGAGGGTATTCAGCCCCAGCATTTT.

The rearrangement links TRBV6-2 or TRBV6-3 to TRBJ2-1, with TRBD2 identical over 9 bases. V lost 0 bases to trimming and J lost 5 bases; unmatched junction nucleotides: 5. The germline CDR1 and CDR2 sequences are MNHEY and SVGEGT. CDR3 length: 16 amino acids. CDR3 coding DNA: TGTGCCAGCAGTTACTCAACAAGCGGGGGGCACAATGAGCAGTTCTTC. This codes for CASSYSTSGGHNEQFF.

The CDR3 reads CASSKSDSWETQYF. The CDR3 DNA reads as TGTGCCAGCAGCAAATCGGACAGTTGGGAGACCCAGTACTTC. The V and J genes are TRBV7-8 and TRBJ2-5; maybe TRBD1 (6 bases). This CDR3 comprises 14 residues. Trimming cost V 5 bases and J 5 bases, with 15 bases left between them. Germline V gene sequence: CDR1 SGHVS, CDR2 FQNEAQ.